This is a list of T cell receptor beta chains from one sample in a study of blood T cell repertoires in COVID-19. Measured with immunoSEQ multiplex PCR; TCRdb has only the in-frame clones, and not every one. The sample consists of some 320,000 clones, roughly nine tenths of them appearing once. Material: PBMCs or T cells enriched from blood (not recorded which). The receptors derive from a man aged 60 to 75 who had recovered from COVID-19. Both conserved end residues are part of each CDR3. A D gene is named only where the DNA matches it firmly. Expanded clones get a size class; other rows say once, few or many, or leave the size out.

v_call	clone_size	d_call	j_call	cdr3_aa	cdr3_nt
TRBV7-2	once	TRBD1	TRBJ2-7	CASSFGTGAYEQYF	TGTGCCAGCAGCTTTGGGACAGGGGCCTACGAGCAGTACTTC
TRBV4-1	-	-	TRBJ1-5	CASRLGQYSNQPQHF	TGCGCCAGCAGGCTGGGACAATATAGCAATCAGCCCCAGCATTTT
TRBV7-8	-	TRBD2	TRBJ2-7	CASSLGLAATYEQYF	TGTGCCAGCAGCTTGGGACTAGCGGCAACCTACGAGCAGTACTTC
TRBV9	-	-	TRBJ2-7	CASSSTYEQYF	TGTGCCAGCAGCTCTACCTACGAGCAGTACTTC
TRBV11-2	-	-	TRBJ2-5	CASSSSMGLPGETQYF	TGTGCCAGCAGCTCATCCATGGGACTGCCTGGGGAGACCCAGTACTTC
TRBV7-9	few	-	TRBJ1-3	CASSLAAGSGNTIYF	TGTGCCAGCAGCTTAGCTGCAGGCTCTGGAAACACCATATATTTT
TRBV7-9	once	TRBD1	TRBJ2-5	CASSRDSLSQETQYF	TGTGCCAGCAGCCGGGACAGTTTATCCCAAGAGACCCAGTACTTC
TRBV29-1	-	-	TRBJ2-7	CSVEAEGSPNGEQYF	TGCAGCGTTGAGGCGGAGGGGTCCCCGAACGGTGAGCAGTACTTC
TRBV5-4	-	TRBD1	TRBJ1-6	CASSPTGGGRDSPLHF	TGTGCCAGCAGCCCTACAGGGGGGGGCCGAGATTCACCCCTCCACTTT
TRBV7-2	once	TRBD1	TRBJ1-1	CASSFKTGGYTEAFF	TGTGCCAGCAGCTTTAAGACAGGGGGCTATACTGAAGCTTTCTTT
TRBV19	-	-	TRBJ1-2	CASSPLGGARLPNYGYTF	TGTGCCAGTAGTCCCCTCGGCGGGGCCAGACTGCCTAACTATGGCTACACCTTC
TRBV5-6	once	-	TRBJ1-3	CASSLVSAASGNTIYF	TGTGCCAGCAGCTTGGTATCGGCGGCCTCTGGAAACACCATATATTTT
TRBV27	-	TRBD1	TRBJ1-5	CASSLGGQGNQPQHF	TGTGCCAGCAGTTTGGGCGGACAGGGAAATCAGCCCCAGCATTTT
TRBV18	-	-	TRBJ1-2	CASSPSTYGYTF	TGTGCCAGCTCACCATCTACCTATGGCTACACCTTC
TRBV6-2/TRBV6-3	-	-	TRBJ1-2	CASSYGTTSYGYTF	TGTGCCAGCAGTTACGGGACAACGAGCTATGGCTACACCTTC
TRBV2	-	-	TRBJ2-7	CASSLGLLRPYEQYF	TGTGCCAGCAGTCTGGGCCTGCTTCGCCCCTACGAGCAGTACTTC
TRBV7-9	few	-	TRBJ1-4	CATVLGEKLFF	TGTGCCACCGTACTAGGTGAAAAACTGTTTTTT
TRBV7-8	-	-	TRBJ2-2	CASSLIQYPGANTGELFF	TGTGCCAGCAGCTTAATACAGTATCCGGGAGCGAACACCGGGGAGCTGTTTTTT
TRBV24-1	once	-	TRBJ2-1	CATSDFRSNNEQFF	TGTGCCACCAGTGATTTCAGGTCGAACAATGAGCAGTTCTTC
TRBV7-6	-	-	TRBJ1-5	CASSLVGGRRPQPQHF	TGTGCCAGCAGCTTAGTAGGCGGCCGGCGCCCTCAGCCCCAGCATTTT
TRBV27	-	-	TRBJ2-3	CASSLLAKDTQYF	TGTGCCAGCAGTTTACTAGCGAAAGATACGCAGTATTTT
TRBV3-1/TRBV3-2	once	-	TRBJ2-6	CASSQGGTVSSGANVLTF	TGTGCCAGCAGCCAAGGAGGGACTGTAAGCTCTGGGGCCAACGTCCTGACTTTC
TRBV5-5	-	-	TRBJ1-2	CASSFRDNDYGYTF	TGTGCCAGCAGCTTTAGGGACAACGACTATGGCTACACCTTC
TRBV3-1/TRBV3-2	-	TRBD1	TRBJ2-1	CASSQLPGGRIKPSYNEQFF	TGTGCCAGCAGCCAACTTCCAGGGGGCAGGATCAAGCCCTCCTACAATGAGCAGTTCTTC
TRBV7-7	-	TRBD2	TRBJ2-5	CASSLGSGGSETQYF	TGTGCTAGCAGCTTAGGTAGCGGGGGGTCCGAGACCCAGTACTTC
TRBV5-5	-	-	TRBJ1-1	CASSLAAELEAFF	TGTGCCAGCAGCTTGGCCGCGGAGCTTGAAGCTTTCTTT
TRBV14	few	TRBD2	TRBJ2-7	CASSPSTSGSCHF	TGTGCCAGCAGCCCATCGACTAGCGGGAGTTGCCACTTC
TRBV9	-	-	TRBJ1-3	CASSVDRNPGNTIYF	TGTGCCAGCAGCGTAGACAGGAACCCTGGAAACACCATATATTTT
TRBV7-9	-	TRBD1	TRBJ1-4	CASSRQGWGTNEKLFF	TGTGCCAGCAGCCGACAGGGTTGGGGAACTAATGAAAAACTGTTTTTT
TRBV6-5	-	TRBD2	TRBJ2-7	CASKLAGGYEQYF	TGTGCCAGCAAACTAGCGGGAGGGTACGAGCAGTACTTC
TRBV27	-	TRBD2	TRBJ2-2	CASSSAGRLNTGELFF	TGTGCCAGCAGTTCCGCCGGGAGGTTGAACACCGGGGAGCTGTTTTTT
TRBV6-1	-	TRBD2	TRBJ2-1	CASSASLAGESAYNEQFF	TGTGCCAGCAGTGCTTCGCTAGCGGGAGAAAGCGCCTACAATGAGCAGTTCTTC
TRBV11-2	-	-	TRBJ2-3	CASSLGGFSTDTQYF	TGTGCCAGCAGCTTAGGCGGGTTTAGCACAGATACGCAGTATTTT
TRBV7-9	-	-	TRBJ1-1	CASSLERGTNTEAFF	TGTGCCAGCAGCTTAGAAAGGGGAACGAACACTGAAGCTTTCTTT
TRBV4-1	-	-	TRBJ1-1	CASSQEGQSLNTEAFF	TGCGCCAGCAGCCAAGAAGGACAGTCCCTGAACACTGAAGCTTTCTTT
TRBV19	once	-	TRBJ1-6	CASSDLWANSPLHF	TGTGCCAGTAGCGACCTATGGGCGAATTCACCCCTCCACTTT
TRBV20-1	-	-	TRBJ2-5	CSAGQETQYF	TGCAGTGCCGGCCAAGAGACCCAGTACTTC
TRBV4-1	-	-	TRBJ2-7	CASSQVGPSRHEQYF	TGCGCCAGCAGCCAAGTTGGGCCCTCAAGGCACGAGCAGTACTTC
TRBV2	-	-	TRBJ2-7	CASSIGVRGEQYF	TGTGCCAGCAGCATCGGGGTTCGGGGCGAGCAGTACTTC
TRBV5-1	-	TRBD1	TRBJ1-1	CASSGSATGGGRSTEAFF	TGCGCCAGCAGCGGGAGTGCTACAGGGGGTGGTAGGAGCACTGAAGCTTTCTTT
TRBV7-3	once	TRBD1	TRBJ1-1	CASSRDRYAEAFF	TGTGCCAGCAGTCGGGACAGGTATGCTGAAGCTTTCTTT
TRBV19	-	TRBD1	TRBJ2-7	CASSIYLPGQGAYEQYF	TGTGCCAGTAGTATATACCTACCGGGACAGGGGGCTTACGAGCAGTACTTC
TRBV6-2/TRBV6-3	-	-	TRBJ1-3	CASSYLRITGNTIYF	TGTGCCAGCAGTTACTTGAGGATTACAGGAAACACCATATATTTT
TRBV10-3	once	-	TRBJ1-2	CAISESTGLYGYTF	TGTGCCATCAGTGAGTCGACAGGACTCTATGGCTACACCTTC
TRBV19	-	-	TRBJ1-1	CASSSRGAAFF	TGTGCCAGTAGTTCCAGGGGAGCAGCTTTCTTT
TRBV11-3	once	TRBD1	TRBJ1-6	CASGQGQNSPLHF	TGTGCCAGCGGACAGGGTCAGAATTCACCCCTCCACTTT